This TCR beta chain was retrieved from a study of shared clonotypes between healthy human individuals. Germline V gene data show CDR1 as SGHVS and CDR2 as FNYEAQ. The V end lost 2 bases, the J end lost 7 bases, and 20 bases lay between the germline ends. The CDR3 is 17 residues long. Genomic DNA came from approximately 92 million PBMCs in unsorted samples. Ten immunoSEQ deep assay plates were used to sequence unsorted PBMC DNA. Clones were sequenced by immunoSEQ multiplex PCR, and TCRdb holds only the in-frame ones, with some missing. The sample yields approximately 500,000 clones, approximately 81% seen once.

This chain connects TRBV7-6 to TRBJ2-2; TRBD2 might be the D (6 bases). This TCR was recovered from a woman in her forties in good health. Some clones in this sample may be carry-over from other donors' samples. The sample consisted of PBMCs. This CDR3 is CASSLREAAGLNGELFF. The CDR3 nucleotides are TGTGCCAGCAGCTTAAGAGAGGCAGCGGGTTTGAACGGGGAGCTGTTTTTT.